The entry below describes one T cell receptor (beta chain). Antigen unknown. These data are taken from a study of blood T cells in healthy people across ages. Whole-study results and caveats: When set beside aged donors, long-lived donors presented more naive CD4+ cells and higher diversity. Possibly confounding the expanded clonotype changes was the fact that donor CMV status was unknown. As age increased, TCR beta diversity per million T cells fell in a roughly linear fashion.

Healthy Caucasian individuals from Russia aged about 6 to 95 served as donors. Through a sample-barcoded 5' primer and a J-beta primer mix, a second PCR was run for roughly 7 to 12 cycles. TCRdb re-derived calls from the 5' RACE reads in MiXCR, one entry per CDR3 protein. This sample yields some 1.8 million distinct CDR3 sequences, of which around 40% are seen a single time; more than 20% belongs to the top ten. The germline V and J ends were trimmed by 6 bases and 1 base, with 10 bases remaining between them. There are 14 residues in the CDR3. This sequence joins TRBV12-3 or TRBV12-4 and TRBJ2-4; D gene uncertain. The sequence was collected from a human donor in good health. Sequencing used blood. This chain's CDR3 is CASSDFEAKNIQYF. The CDR3, as DNA: TGTGCCAGCAGCGATTTTGAGGCCAAAAACATTCAGTACTTC.